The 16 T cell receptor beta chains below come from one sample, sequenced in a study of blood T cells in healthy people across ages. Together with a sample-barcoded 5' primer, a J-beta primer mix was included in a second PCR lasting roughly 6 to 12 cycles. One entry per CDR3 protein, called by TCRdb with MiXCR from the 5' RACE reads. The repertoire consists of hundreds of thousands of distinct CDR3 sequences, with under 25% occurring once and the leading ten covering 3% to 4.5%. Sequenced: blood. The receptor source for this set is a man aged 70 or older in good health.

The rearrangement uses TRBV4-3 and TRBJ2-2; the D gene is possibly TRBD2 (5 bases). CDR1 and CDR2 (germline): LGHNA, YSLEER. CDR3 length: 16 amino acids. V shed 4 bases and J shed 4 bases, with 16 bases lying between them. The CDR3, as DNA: TGCGCCAGCAGCCTGGGGTCCCATAGCGCCACCGGGGAGCTGTTTTTT. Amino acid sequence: CASSLGSHSATGELFF.

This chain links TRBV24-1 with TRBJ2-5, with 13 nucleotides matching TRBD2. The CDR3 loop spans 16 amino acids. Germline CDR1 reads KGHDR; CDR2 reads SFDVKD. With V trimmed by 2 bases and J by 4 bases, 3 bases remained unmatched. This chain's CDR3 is CATSDSGLAGAETQYF. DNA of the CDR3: TGTGCCACCAGTGATTCTGGACTAGCGGGAGCAGAGACCCAGTACTTC.

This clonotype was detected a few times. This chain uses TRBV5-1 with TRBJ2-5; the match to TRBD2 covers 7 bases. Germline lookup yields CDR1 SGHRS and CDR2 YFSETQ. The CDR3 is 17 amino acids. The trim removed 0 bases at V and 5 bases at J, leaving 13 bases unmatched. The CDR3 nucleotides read TGCGCCAGCAGCTTGGAGCTGAGGACAAGGGGAGGGGAGACCCAGTACTTC. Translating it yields CASSLELRTRGGETQYF.

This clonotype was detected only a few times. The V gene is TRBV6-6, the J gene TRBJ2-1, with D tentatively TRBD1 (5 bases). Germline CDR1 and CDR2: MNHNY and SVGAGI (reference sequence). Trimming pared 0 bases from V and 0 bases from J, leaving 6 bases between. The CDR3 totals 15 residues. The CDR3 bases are TGTGCCAGCAGTTACTCGACAGCCTCCTACAATGAGCAGTTCTTC. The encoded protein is CASSYSTASYNEQFF.

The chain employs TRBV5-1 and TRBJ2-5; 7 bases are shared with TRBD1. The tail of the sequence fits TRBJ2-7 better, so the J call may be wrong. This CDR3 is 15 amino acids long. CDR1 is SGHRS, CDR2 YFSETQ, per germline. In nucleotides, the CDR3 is TGCGCCAGCAGCTCCACGACAGGGCTGCACTACGAGCAGTACTTC. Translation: CASSSTTGLHYEQYF.

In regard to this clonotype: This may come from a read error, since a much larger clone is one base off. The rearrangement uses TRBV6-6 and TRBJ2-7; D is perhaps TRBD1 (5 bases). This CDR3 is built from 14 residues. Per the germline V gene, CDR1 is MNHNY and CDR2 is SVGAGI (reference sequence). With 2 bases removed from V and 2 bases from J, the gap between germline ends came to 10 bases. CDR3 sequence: CASSYPSGPYEQYF. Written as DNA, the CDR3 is TGTGCCAGCAGTTACCCCTCAGGGCCCTACGAGCAGTACTTC.

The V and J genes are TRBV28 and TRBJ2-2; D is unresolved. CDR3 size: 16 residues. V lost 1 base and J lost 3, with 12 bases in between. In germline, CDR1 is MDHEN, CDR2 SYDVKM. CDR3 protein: CASSLYLTGYTGELFF. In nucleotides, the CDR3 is TGTGCCAGCAGTTTATATCTCACTGGATACACCGGGGAGCTGTTTTTT.

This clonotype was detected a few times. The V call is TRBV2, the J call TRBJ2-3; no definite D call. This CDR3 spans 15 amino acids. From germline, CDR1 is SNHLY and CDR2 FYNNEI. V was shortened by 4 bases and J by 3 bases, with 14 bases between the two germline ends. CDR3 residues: CASSASPTMTDTQYF. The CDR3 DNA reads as TGTGCCAGCAGTGCATCCCCTACGATGACAGATACGCAGTATTTT. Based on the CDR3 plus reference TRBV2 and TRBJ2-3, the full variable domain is EPEVTQTPSHQVTQMGQEVILRCVPISNHLYFYWYRQILGQKVEFLVSFYNNEISEKSEIFDDQFSVERPDGSNFTLKIRSTKLEDSAMYFCASSASPTMTDTQYFGPGTRLTVL.

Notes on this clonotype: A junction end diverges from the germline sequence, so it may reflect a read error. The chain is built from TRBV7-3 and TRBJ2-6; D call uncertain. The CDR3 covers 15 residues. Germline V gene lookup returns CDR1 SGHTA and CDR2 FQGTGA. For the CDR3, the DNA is TGTGCCGGCAGCTTAATTAGCTCTGGGGCCAACGTCCTGACTTTC. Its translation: CAGSLISSGANVLTF.

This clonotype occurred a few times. Here the CDR3 DNA reads TGTGCCAGTAGTATCGGCCGCACCGGGGAGCTGTTTTTT. This encodes CASSIGRTGELFF. The chain recombines TRBV19 with TRBJ2-2; D not certain. The V and J ends lost 3 bases and 4 bases respectively, with 6 bases between them. This CDR3 has 13 amino acids. Germline lookup yields CDR1 LNHDA and CDR2 SQIVND (reference sequence).

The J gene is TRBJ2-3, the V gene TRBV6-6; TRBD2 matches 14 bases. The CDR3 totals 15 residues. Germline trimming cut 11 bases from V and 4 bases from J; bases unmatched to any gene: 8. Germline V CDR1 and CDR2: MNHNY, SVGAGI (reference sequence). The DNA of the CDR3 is TGTGCCGCGACTAGCGGGGGGGCCGCCTCAGATACGCAGTATTTT. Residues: CAATSGGAASDTQYF.

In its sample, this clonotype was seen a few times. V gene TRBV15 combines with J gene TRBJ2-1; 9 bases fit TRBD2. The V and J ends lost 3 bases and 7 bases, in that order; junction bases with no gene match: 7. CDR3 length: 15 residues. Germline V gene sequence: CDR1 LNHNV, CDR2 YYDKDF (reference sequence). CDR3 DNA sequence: TGTGCCACCAGCAGGAGGACTAGCGATGTTAATGAGCAGTTCTTC. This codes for CATSRRTSDVNEQFF.

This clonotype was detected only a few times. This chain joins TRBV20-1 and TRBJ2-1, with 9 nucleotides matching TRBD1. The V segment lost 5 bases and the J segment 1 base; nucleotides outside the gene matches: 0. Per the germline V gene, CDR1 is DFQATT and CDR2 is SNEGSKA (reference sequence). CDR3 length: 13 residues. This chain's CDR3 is CSADRGSYNEQFF. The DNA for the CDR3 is TGCAGTGCTGACAGGGGGTCCTACAATGAGCAGTTCTTC.

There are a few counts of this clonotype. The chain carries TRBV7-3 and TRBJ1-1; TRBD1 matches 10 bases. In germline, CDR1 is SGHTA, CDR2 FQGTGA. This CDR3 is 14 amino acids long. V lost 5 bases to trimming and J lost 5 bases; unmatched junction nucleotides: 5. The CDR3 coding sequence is TGTGCCAGCAGCGAGACAGGGGGCCGTACTGAAGCTTTCTTT. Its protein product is CASSETGGRTEAFF. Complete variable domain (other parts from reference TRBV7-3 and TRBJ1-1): GAGVSQTPSNKVTEKGKYVELRCDPISGHTALYWYRQSLGQGPEFLIYFQGTGAADDSGLPNDRFFAVRPEGSVSTLKIQRTERGDSAVYLCASSETGGRTEAFFGQGTRLTVV.

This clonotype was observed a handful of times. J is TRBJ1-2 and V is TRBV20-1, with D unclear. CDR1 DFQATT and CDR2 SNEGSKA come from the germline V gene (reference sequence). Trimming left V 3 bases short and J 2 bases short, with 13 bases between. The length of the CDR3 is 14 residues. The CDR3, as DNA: TGCAGTGCTAGCCCCGCAGGATCAAACTATGGCTACACCTTC. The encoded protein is CSASPAGSNYGYTF.

In DNA form, the CDR3 reads TGTGCCAGCAGTCACCCCCCTGGGGGGAACTATGGCTACACCTTC. Its protein is CASSHPPGGNYGYTF. V and J are TRBV12-3 or TRBV12-4 and TRBJ1-2, with D possibly being TRBD1 (5 bases). CDR3 length: 15 amino acids. V gave up 5 bases and J gave up 2 bases, with 15 bases separating them.